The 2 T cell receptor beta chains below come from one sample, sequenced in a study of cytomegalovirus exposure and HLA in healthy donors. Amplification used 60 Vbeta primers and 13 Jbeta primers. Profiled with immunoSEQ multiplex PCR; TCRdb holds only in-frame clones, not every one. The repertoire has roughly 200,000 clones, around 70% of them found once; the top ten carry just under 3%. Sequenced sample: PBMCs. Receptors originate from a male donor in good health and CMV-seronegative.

CDR3 sequence (DNA): TGCAGCGTTGAGGATGGCAGGGGTGGAAACACCATATATTTT. It yields the protein CSVEDGRGGNTIYF. V usage is TRBV29-1 and J usage is TRBJ1-3, with a weak D call TRBD1 (6 bases). There are 14 residues in the CDR3. Trimming removed 3 bases at V and 3 bases at J, with 12 bases between. Germline V gives CDR1 SQVTM, CDR2 ANQGSEA.

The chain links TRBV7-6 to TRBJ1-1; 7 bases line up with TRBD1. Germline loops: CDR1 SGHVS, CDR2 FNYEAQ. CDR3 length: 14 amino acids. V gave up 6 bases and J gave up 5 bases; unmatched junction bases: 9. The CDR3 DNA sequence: TGTGCCAGCAGTTATAAACAGGGGAATACTGAAGCTTTCTTT. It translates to CASSYKQGNTEAFF.